Here is one T cell receptor (beta chain) with its context. In this sample, this clonotype turned up a few times. The clone's antigen remains unknown. Per-base qualities were not stored, and no clone one base away is much larger. The library was made by PCR. TCRdb shows the sequencer as Illumina HiSeq 2500. TCR libraries were prepared with molecular barcoding, using unique molecular identifiers to normalize TCRbeta repertoire quantification. TCRdb ran its own pipeline on the public reads, namely fastp trimming at Q25 and MiXCR clone calling, and kept in-frame beta chains. Each CDR3 protein gets just one entry, which takes the most common genes and DNA from the rows behind it. The sample table contains 400,000 to 500,000 distinct CDR3 sequences; only one count was recorded for approximately 11% of them. The ten top clones hold about 5% of the sample. The sample comes from a study of T-cell reconstitution after alpha-beta-depleted transplantation in children (TCRdb year 2016). At the level of the whole study: Using TCR repertoire profiling, the study quantitatively followed how T-cell immune reconstitution unfolded in children after TCRalphabeta/CD19-depleted allogeneic hematopoietic cell transplantation.

This TCR came from a human donor who donated a stem cell graft to a child with acute myeloid leukemia. Sequences were derived from PBMCs from the stem cell graft donor, sampled from the stem cell graft.

The DNA sequence is given as TGCGCCAGCAATTCACAGGGGGCGTCGGATGAAAAACTGTTTTTT. The encoded protein is CASNSQGASDEKLFF. The chain is made from TRBV5-1 and TRBJ1-4, with 9 bases in between that match TRBD1. The germline V gene sets CDR1 to SGHRS and CDR2 to YFSETQ. The CDR3 starts with the cysteine, ends with the phenylalanine, and has 15 residues. The entry retains the CDR3 DNA only, 45 bases that are in frame from base 1. Trimming leaves V shorter by 6 bases and J shorter by 6 bases, with the junction holding 9 bases beyond the gene matches.